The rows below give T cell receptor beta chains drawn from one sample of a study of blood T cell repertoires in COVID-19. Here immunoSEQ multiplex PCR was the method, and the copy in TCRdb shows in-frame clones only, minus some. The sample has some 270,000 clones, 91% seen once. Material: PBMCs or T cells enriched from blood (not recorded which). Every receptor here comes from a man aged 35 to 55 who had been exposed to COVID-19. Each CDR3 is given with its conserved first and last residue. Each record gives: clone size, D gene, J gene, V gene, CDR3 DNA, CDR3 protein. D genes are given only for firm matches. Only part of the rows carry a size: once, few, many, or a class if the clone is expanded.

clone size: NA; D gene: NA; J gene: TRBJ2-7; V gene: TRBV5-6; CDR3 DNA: TGTGCCAGCAGTACCGACTCCGGAGGTTCGTACGAGCAGTACTTC; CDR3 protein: CASSTDSGGSYEQYF
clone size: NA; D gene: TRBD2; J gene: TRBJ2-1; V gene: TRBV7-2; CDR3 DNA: TGTGCCAGCAGCTTAGCGCGGGCTAGCGGGAGGGAGAAGTTCTTC; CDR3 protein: CASSLARASGREKFF
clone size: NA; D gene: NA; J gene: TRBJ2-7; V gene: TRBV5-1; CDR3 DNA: TGCGCCAGCAGCTTGGAGGGAGGCCCGAACGAGCAGTACTTC; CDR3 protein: CASSLEGGPNEQYF
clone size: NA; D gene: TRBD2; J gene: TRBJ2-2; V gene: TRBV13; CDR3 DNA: TGTGCCAGCAGCTTAGCCGGGAGGGCCAACACCGGGGAGCTGTTTTTT; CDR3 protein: CASSLAGRANTGELFF
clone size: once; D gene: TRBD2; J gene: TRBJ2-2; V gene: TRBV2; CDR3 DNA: TGTGCCAGCAGGCCCGAGGGGGGAGCGGGAGTGAGAACCGGGGAGCTGTTTTTT; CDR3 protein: CASRPEGGAGVRTGELFF
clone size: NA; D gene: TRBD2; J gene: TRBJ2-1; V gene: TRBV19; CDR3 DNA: TGTGCCAGTCTAGCGGGAGGGCCTTGGGGAAATGAGCAGTTCTTC; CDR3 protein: CASLAGGPWGNEQFF
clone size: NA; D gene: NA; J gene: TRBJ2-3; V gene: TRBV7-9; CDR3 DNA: TGTGCCAGCAGCTTATTCCTGCGAACCGATACGCAGTATTTT; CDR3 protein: CASSLFLRTDTQYF
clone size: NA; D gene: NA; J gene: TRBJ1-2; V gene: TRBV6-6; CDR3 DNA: TGTGCCAGCCGTAGGGGCAGGGTGGACTATGGCTACACCTTC; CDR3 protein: CASRRGRVDYGYTF
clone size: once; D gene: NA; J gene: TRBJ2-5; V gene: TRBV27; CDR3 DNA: TGTGCCAGCAAATCTCTACCGGCTAGCAGAACCCAAGAGACCCAGTACTTC; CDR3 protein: CASKSLPASRTQETQYF
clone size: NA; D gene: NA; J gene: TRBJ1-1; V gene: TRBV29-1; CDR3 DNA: TGCAGCGTACTCGTACAGGGAATGAACACTGAAGCTTTCTTT; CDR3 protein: CSVLVQGMNTEAFF
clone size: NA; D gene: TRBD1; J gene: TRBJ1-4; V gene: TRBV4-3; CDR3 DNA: TGCGCCAGCAGCCCACAACAGGGGGCAGGTGAAAAACTGTTTTTT; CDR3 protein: CASSPQQGAGEKLFF
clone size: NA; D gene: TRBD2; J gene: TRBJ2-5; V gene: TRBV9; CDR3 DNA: TGTGCCAGCAGCGGACAGGGACTAGCGGAGATGGAGACCCAGTACTTC; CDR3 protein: CASSGQGLAEMETQYF
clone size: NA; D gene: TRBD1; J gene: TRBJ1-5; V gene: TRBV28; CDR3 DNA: TGTGCCAGCAGGGGGGACAGGCGGGTTATTCAGCCCCAGCATTTT; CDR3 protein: CASRGDRRVIQPQHF
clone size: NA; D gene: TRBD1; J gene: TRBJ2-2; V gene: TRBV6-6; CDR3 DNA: TGTGCCAGCAGTTACTCGAACAGGGGGCTCGGGGAGCTGTTTTTT; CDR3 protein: CASSYSNRGLGELFF
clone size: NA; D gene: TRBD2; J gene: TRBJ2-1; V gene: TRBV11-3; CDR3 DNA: TGTGCCAGCAGCTTAAACTCCGACGGGGGGGCGTTCTTC; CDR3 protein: CASSLNSDGGAFF
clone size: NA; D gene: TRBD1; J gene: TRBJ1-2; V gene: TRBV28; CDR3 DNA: TGTGCCAGCAGTCAAGGACAGGGGGCTCTTGGCTACACCTTC; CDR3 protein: CASSQGQGALGYTF
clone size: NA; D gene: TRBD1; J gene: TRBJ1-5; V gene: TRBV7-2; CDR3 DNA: TGTGCCAGCACGACAGGGGGCGTTCAGCCCCAGCATTTT; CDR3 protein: CASTTGGVQPQHF
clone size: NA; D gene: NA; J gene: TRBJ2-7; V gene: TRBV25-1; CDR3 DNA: TGTGCCAGCAGTGAATCTTTTAAGGGAGTCTACGAGCAGTACTTC; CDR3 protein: CASSESFKGVYEQYF
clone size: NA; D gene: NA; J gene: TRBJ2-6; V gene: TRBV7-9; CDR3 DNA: TGTGCCAGCAGCTGGGATGTAAAGGGGCCTGCGGGGGCCAACGTCCTGACTTTC; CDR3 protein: CASSWDVKGPAGANVLTF
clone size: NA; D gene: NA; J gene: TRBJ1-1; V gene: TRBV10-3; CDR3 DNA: TGTGCCATCAGTGAAGCTGGTACTGAAGCTTTCTTT; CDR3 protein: CAISEAGTEAFF
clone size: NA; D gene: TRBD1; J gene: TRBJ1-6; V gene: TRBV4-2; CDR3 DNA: TGTGCCAGCAGCCAAGATGGACAGGGTGATTCACCCCTCCACTTT; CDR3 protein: CASSQDGQGDSPLHF
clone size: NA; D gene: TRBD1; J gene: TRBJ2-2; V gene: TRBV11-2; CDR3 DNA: TGTGCCAGCAGCTTAGGTTTTCCGGGACAGATGAACACCGGGGAGCTGTTTTTT; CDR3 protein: CASSLGFPGQMNTGELFF
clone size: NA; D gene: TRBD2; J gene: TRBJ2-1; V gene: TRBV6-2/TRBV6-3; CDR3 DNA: TGTGCCAGCAGGCCTAGCGGAGCGCCGGTTGAGCAGTTCTTC; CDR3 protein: CASRPSGAPVEQFF
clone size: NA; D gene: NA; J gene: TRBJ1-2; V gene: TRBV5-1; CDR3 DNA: TGCGCCAGCAGCTTGGTACCGGACTATGGCTACACCTTC; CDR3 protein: CASSLVPDYGYTF
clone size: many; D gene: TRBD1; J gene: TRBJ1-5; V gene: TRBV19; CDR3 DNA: TGTGCCAGTAGTTTGACAGGGGGCGCAGGTCAGCCCCAGCATTTT; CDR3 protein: CASSLTGGAGQPQHF
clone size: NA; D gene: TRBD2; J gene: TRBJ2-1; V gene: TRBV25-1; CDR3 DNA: TGTGCCAGCAGACCGGGACTAGATGAGCAGTTCTTC; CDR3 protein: CASRPGLDEQFF
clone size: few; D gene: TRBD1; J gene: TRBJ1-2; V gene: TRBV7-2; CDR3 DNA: TGTGCCAGCAGCTTAGAATCGACAGGGGTTGGCGGCTACACCTTC; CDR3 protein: CASSLESTGVGGYTF
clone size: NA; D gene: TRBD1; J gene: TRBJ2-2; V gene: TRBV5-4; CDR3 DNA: TGTGCCAGCAGTAGGGACAGGGTGTCTTCCGGGGAGCTGTTTTTT; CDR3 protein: CASSRDRVSSGELFF
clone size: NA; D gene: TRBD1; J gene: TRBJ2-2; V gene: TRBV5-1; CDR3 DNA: TGCGCCAGCAGCGATTCCGGGACAGCACCTTACACCGGGGAGCTGTTTTTT; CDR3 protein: CASSDSGTAPYTGELFF
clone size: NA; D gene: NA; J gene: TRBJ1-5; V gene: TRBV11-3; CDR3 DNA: TGTGCCAGCAGCCTCGGGGGGGGTAAGGGCAATCAGCCCCAGCATTTT; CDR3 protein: CASSLGGGKGNQPQHF
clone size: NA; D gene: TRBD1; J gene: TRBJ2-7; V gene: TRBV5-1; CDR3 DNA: TGCGCCAGCAGTGAGTTTGGGACAGGGGCCTACGAGCAGTACTTC; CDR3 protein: CASSEFGTGAYEQYF
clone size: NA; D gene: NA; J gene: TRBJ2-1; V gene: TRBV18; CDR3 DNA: TGTGCCAGCTCACCAGAGACATGGCGTGAGCAGTTCTTC; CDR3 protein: CASSPETWREQFF
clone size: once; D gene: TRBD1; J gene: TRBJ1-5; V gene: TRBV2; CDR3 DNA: TGTGCCAGCAGCAGGGCGTCAGGGGGTGGTCAGCCCCAGCATTTT; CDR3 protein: CASSRASGGGQPQHF
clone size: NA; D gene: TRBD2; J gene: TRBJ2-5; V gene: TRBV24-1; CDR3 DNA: TGTGCCACCAGCCTAGCGGGAGCCGTAGAGACCCAGTACTTC; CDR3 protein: CATSLAGAVETQYF
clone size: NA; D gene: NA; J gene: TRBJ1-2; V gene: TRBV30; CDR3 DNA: TGTGCCTGGAGTCAAGGGGTCTATGGCTACACCTTC; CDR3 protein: CAWSQGVYGYTF
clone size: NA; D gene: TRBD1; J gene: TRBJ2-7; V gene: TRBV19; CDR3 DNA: TGTGCCAGTAGTATAGCGACAGGGAGCTCCTACGAGCAGTACTTC; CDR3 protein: CASSIATGSSYEQYF
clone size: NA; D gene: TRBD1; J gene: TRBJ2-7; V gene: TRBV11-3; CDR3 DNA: TGTGCCAGCAGCTTCAGTGGGACAGGGGGCTGGGAGCAGTACTTC; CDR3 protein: CASSFSGTGGWEQYF
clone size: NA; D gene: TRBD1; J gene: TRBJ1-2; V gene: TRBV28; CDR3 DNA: TGTGCCAACCGAAGTCTACGTGGCAGGGGGTTTAGCTACACCTTC; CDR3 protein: CANRSLRGRGFSYTF
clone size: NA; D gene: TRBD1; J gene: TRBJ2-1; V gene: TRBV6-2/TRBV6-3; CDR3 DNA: TGTGCCAGCAGTTACCCCCAGGGGGCTGAGCAGTTCTTC; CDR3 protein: CASSYPQGAEQFF
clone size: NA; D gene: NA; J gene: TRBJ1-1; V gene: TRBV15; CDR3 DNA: TGTGCCACCAGCGGGGACCGGGCCTGGAGGGGCGAAGCTTTCTTT; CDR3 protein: CATSGDRAWRGEAFF
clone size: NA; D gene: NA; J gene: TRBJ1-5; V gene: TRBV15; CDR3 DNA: TGTGCCACCAGCAACAGAGGCAATCAGCCCCAGCATTTT; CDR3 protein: CATSNRGNQPQHF
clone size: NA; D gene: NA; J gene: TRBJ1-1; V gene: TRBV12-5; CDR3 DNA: TGTGCTAGTGGTTTGGTACGATCGCAGGGGAAGACTGAAGCTTTCTTT; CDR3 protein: CASGLVRSQGKTEAFF
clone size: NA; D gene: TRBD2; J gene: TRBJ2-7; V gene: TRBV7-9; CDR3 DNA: TGTGCCAGCAGTTCCCCGGGACTAGCGGGAACCTACGAGCAGTACTTC; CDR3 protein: CASSSPGLAGTYEQYF
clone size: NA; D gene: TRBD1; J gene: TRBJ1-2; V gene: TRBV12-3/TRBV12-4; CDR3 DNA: TGTGCCAACCAGGGGGACTATGGCTACACCTTC; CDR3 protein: CANQGDYGYTF
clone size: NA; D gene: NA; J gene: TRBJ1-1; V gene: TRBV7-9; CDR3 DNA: TGTGCCAGCAGCTCAATCCTCGTGGGGGCCACTGAAGCTTTCTTT; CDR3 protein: CASSSILVGATEAFF
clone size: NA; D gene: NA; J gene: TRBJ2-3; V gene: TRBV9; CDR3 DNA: TGTGCCAGCAGCTCGCGGGCATCGGGAGATACGCAGTATTTT; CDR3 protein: CASSSRASGDTQYF
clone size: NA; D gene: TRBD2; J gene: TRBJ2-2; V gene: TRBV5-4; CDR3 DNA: TGTGCCAGCAGCCCCCTAGCGGGAGGGGCCGGCGGGGAGCTGTTTTTT; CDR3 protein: CASSPLAGGAGGELFF
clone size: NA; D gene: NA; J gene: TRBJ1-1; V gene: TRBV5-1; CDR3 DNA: TGCGCCAGCAGCTTTGACGGTGCAGGGGCAGGCCTGGTGAACACTGAAGCTTTCTTT; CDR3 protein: CASSFDGAGAGLVNTEAFF